What follows is one TCR beta chain and its context. Methods used by the authors: Scientists estimated how many nucleated cells there were by amplifying reference gene primers. Produced via immunoSEQ multiplex PCR; TCRdb's table is partial and in-frame only. That table gives V, J and clone size, and the DNA gave D and trimming. This table has 200,000 to 250,000 clones, over 65% appearing once. The CDR3 spans 17 residues. These data are taken from a study of blood T cell repertoires in COVID-19. Everyone who took part was about 18 to 90 years old, and they came from 24 US areas. Donors were grouped by their self-reported clinical history.

The TCR comes from a woman in her fifties or sixties who had recovered from COVID-19. What was sequenced was PBMCs or T cells enriched from blood (not recorded which). V gene TRBV21-1 combines with J gene TRBJ2-3; TRBD1 is taken as the D call from the table, unchecked against the DNA. TRBV21-1 is a listed pseudogene. CDR3 amino acids: CASSKAPDRGKTDTQYF. CDR3 in DNA: TGTGCCAGCAGCAAAGCGCCGGACAGGGGGAAGACAGATACGCAGTATTTT.